A selection of T cell receptor beta chains follows, all from one sample in a study of blood T cell repertoires in COVID-19. Clones were read by immunoSEQ multiplex PCR, and TCRdb kept only the in-frame ones, dropping some. The sample yields about 200,000 clones, 65% to 90% seen once. The specimen sequenced was PBMCs or T cells enriched from blood (not recorded which). These receptors were obtained from a woman aged 40 to 50 with acute COVID-19. The CDR3 runs from the conserved cysteine through the conserved F or W. Each record gives: J gene, D gene, clone size, V gene, CDR3 DNA, CDR3 protein. The D gene is left open where the match is weak. The listing skips clone size in some rows; elsewhere it reads once, few, many or a size class.

j_gene: TRBJ2-5; d_gene: TRBD2; abundance: .; v_gene: TRBV11-3; CDR3nt: TGTGCCAGCAGCTTAGTCCATCCAATACTAGCGGGAGCGAAAGAGACCCAGTACTTC; CDR3aa: CASSLVHPILAGAKETQYF
j_gene: TRBJ2-3; d_gene: TRBD1; abundance: .; v_gene: TRBV6-6; CDR3nt: TGTGCCAGCAACGAACAGGGGACGACAGATACGCAGTATTTT; CDR3aa: CASNEQGTTDTQYF
j_gene: TRBJ2-7; d_gene: .; abundance: .; v_gene: TRBV27; CDR3nt: TGTGCCAGCAGTTTATATGCAGGGTTAGATGAGCAGTACTTC; CDR3aa: CASSLYAGLDEQYF
j_gene: TRBJ2-5; d_gene: .; abundance: .; v_gene: TRBV7-6; CDR3nt: TGTGCCAGCAGCTCCCCTGCGGGGACCCAGTACTTC; CDR3aa: CASSSPAGTQYF
j_gene: TRBJ2-7; d_gene: .; abundance: .; v_gene: TRBV5-1; CDR3nt: TGCGCCAGCGGGGGCGGCTACGAGCAGTACTTC; CDR3aa: CASGGGYEQYF
j_gene: TRBJ1-5; d_gene: TRBD1; abundance: .; v_gene: TRBV6-6; CDR3nt: TGTGCCAGCAGAACCGGGACAGTTAGCAATCAGCCCCAGCATTTT; CDR3aa: CASRTGTVSNQPQHF
j_gene: TRBJ1-1; d_gene: .; abundance: once; v_gene: TRBV28; CDR3nt: TGTGCCAGCAACCTTAGTAGACTACGGGACACAAACACTGAAGCTTTCTTT; CDR3aa: CASNLSRLRDTNTEAFF
j_gene: TRBJ2-7; d_gene: TRBD2; abundance: .; v_gene: TRBV4-2; CDR3nt: TGTGCCAGCAGCCAAGACCGTACTAGCGGCCCCACCTACGAGCAGTACTTC; CDR3aa: CASSQDRTSGPTYEQYF
j_gene: TRBJ1-4; d_gene: .; abundance: .; v_gene: TRBV2; CDR3nt: TGTGCCACCGCTTCAGCCCCTACCGGGAAACTGTTTTTT; CDR3aa: CATASAPTGKLFF
j_gene: TRBJ2-1; d_gene: TRBD1; abundance: .; v_gene: TRBV5-4; CDR3nt: TGTGCCAGCAGCCGGAGAGGGGGCCATGAGCAGTTCTTC; CDR3aa: CASSRRGGHEQFF
j_gene: TRBJ1-5; d_gene: TRBD1; abundance: .; v_gene: TRBV6-5; CDR3nt: TGTGCCAGCAGGAGCTCGGGACAGCTTTCACTCCCGCATTTT; CDR3aa: CASRSSGQLSLPHF
j_gene: TRBJ2-1; d_gene: TRBD2; abundance: .; v_gene: TRBV6-5; CDR3nt: TGTGCCAGCAAACCTCTAGCGGGATCCTACAATGAGCAGTTCTTC; CDR3aa: CASKPLAGSYNEQFF
j_gene: TRBJ1-5; d_gene: .; abundance: .; v_gene: TRBV2; CDR3nt: TGTGCCAGCAGTTTGGAGGGGCAGCCCCAGCATTTT; CDR3aa: CASSLEGQPQHF
j_gene: TRBJ2-1; d_gene: .; abundance: .; v_gene: TRBV15; CDR3nt: TGTGCCACCAGCAGAGTAGGAGTGGTCGTTGAGCAGTTCTTC; CDR3aa: CATSRVGVVVEQFF
j_gene: TRBJ1-3; d_gene: .; abundance: .; v_gene: TRBV28; CDR3nt: TGTGCCAGCATGGCGGCGAACACCATATATTTT; CDR3aa: CASMAANTIYF
j_gene: TRBJ1-6; d_gene: .; abundance: .; v_gene: TRBV28; CDR3nt: TGTGCCAGCAGCCCCACTCATGGGGGGAGAGGCTCACCCCTCCACTTT; CDR3aa: CASSPTHGGRGSPLHF
j_gene: TRBJ1-1; d_gene: TRBD1; abundance: .; v_gene: TRBV13; CDR3nt: TGTGCCAGCAGCTCCACGAACAGGGGTTCGGCTTTCTTT; CDR3aa: CASSSTNRGSAFF
j_gene: TRBJ2-7; d_gene: .; abundance: .; v_gene: TRBV27; CDR3nt: TGTGCCAGCAAGGGGTCGTCCCACGGCTACGAGCAGTACTTC; CDR3aa: CASKGSSHGYEQYF
j_gene: TRBJ2-7; d_gene: TRBD1; abundance: many; v_gene: TRBV5-5; CDR3nt: TGTGCCAGCAGCTTTACAGGGGAGGAGCAGTACTTC; CDR3aa: CASSFTGEEQYF
j_gene: TRBJ2-7; d_gene: .; abundance: .; v_gene: TRBV7-9; CDR3nt: TGTGCCAGCAGCTTAGCCGGGGACATGGACGAGCAGTACTTC; CDR3aa: CASSLAGDMDEQYF
j_gene: TRBJ1-1; d_gene: .; abundance: once; v_gene: TRBV5-8; CDR3nt: TGTGCCAGCAGACCGGACAGGAACACTGAAGCTTTCTTT; CDR3aa: CASRPDRNTEAFF
j_gene: TRBJ1-2; d_gene: .; abundance: .; v_gene: TRBV6-6; CDR3nt: TGTGCCAGCACGGGAGGTCCCTATGGCTACACCTTC; CDR3aa: CASTGGPYGYTF
j_gene: TRBJ2-3; d_gene: TRBD1; abundance: .; v_gene: TRBV7-3; CDR3nt: TGTGCCAGCAGCTTAACAGGGACAGGGGGCCGGACAGATACGCAGTATTTT; CDR3aa: CASSLTGTGGRTDTQYF
j_gene: TRBJ2-3; d_gene: TRBD2; abundance: .; v_gene: TRBV29-1; CDR3nt: TGCAGCGTTGAAGGCCTAGCGGGAGGGCCCGAGGTGTCAGATACGCAGTATTTT; CDR3aa: CSVEGLAGGPEVSDTQYF
j_gene: TRBJ1-5; d_gene: .; abundance: .; v_gene: TRBV12-3/TRBV12-4; CDR3nt: TGTGCCAGCAGCCCCAGGGCGGATCAGCCCCAGCATTTT; CDR3aa: CASSPRADQPQHF
j_gene: TRBJ2-1; d_gene: .; abundance: once; v_gene: TRBV27; CDR3nt: TGTGCCAGCAGTTCCAGGAAGGTCCAATACAATGAGCAGTTCTTC; CDR3aa: CASSSRKVQYNEQFF
j_gene: TRBJ2-3; d_gene: TRBD2; abundance: .; v_gene: TRBV4-3; CDR3nt: TGCGCCAGCAGCCAAGATTCCCTAGCGGGAGTTGAGGTGGGGGCACAGATTACGCAGTATTTT; CDR3aa: CASSQDSLAGVEVGAQITQYF
j_gene: TRBJ1-2; d_gene: .; abundance: .; v_gene: TRBV5-1; CDR3nt: TGCGCCAGCAGCTTGGCCGGCCAGGCTAACTATGGCTACACCTTC; CDR3aa: CASSLAGQANYGYTF
j_gene: TRBJ1-1; d_gene: .; abundance: .; v_gene: TRBV5-4; CDR3nt: TGTGCCAGCAGCCCCCACCAACAGGGAAAACACACTGAAGCTTTCTTT; CDR3aa: CASSPHQQGKHTEAFF
j_gene: TRBJ2-7; d_gene: TRBD1; abundance: .; v_gene: TRBV11-2; CDR3nt: TGTGCCAGCAGCTTACTCTCGGGACAGTACGAGCAGTACTTC; CDR3aa: CASSLLSGQYEQYF
j_gene: TRBJ1-2; d_gene: .; abundance: .; v_gene: TRBV28; CDR3nt: TGTGCCAACTTTGACAGCTCTCTGGACGGCTACACCTTC; CDR3aa: CANFDSSLDGYTF
j_gene: TRBJ2-1; d_gene: .; abundance: .; v_gene: TRBV29-1; CDR3nt: TGCAGCGTTGTTGAGGGGACTGGGAATGAGCAGTTCTTC; CDR3aa: CSVVEGTGNEQFF
j_gene: TRBJ2-3; d_gene: TRBD2; abundance: .; v_gene: TRBV3-1/TRBV3-2; CDR3nt: TGTGCCAGCAGCCCGGCTAGCGGGAGTTCAAATACGCAGTATTTT; CDR3aa: CASSPASGSSNTQYF
j_gene: TRBJ2-1; d_gene: TRBD2; abundance: once; v_gene: TRBV19; CDR3nt: TGTGCCAGCTCGGCGGGAGCTCGGGAGCAGTTCTTC; CDR3aa: CASSAGAREQFF
j_gene: TRBJ2-1; d_gene: TRBD2; abundance: .; v_gene: TRBV11-2; CDR3nt: TGTGCCAGCAGCCTCAGAGCGGGAGCTTACAATGAGCAGTTCTTC; CDR3aa: CASSLRAGAYNEQFF
j_gene: TRBJ2-2; d_gene: .; abundance: .; v_gene: TRBV7-9; CDR3nt: TGTGCCAGCAGCTTCGGGGGTGACACCGGGGAGCTGTTTTTT; CDR3aa: CASSFGGDTGELFF
j_gene: TRBJ2-7; d_gene: TRBD2; abundance: .; v_gene: TRBV3-1/TRBV3-2; CDR3nt: TGTGCCAGCAGCCTCCGGTGGGAGGGAGGATGCGAGCAGTACTTC; CDR3aa: CASSLRWEGGCEQYF
j_gene: TRBJ2-7; d_gene: .; abundance: once; v_gene: TRBV6-2/TRBV6-3; CDR3nt: TGTGCCAGCAGTTGGCCAGGAAACGAGCAGTACTTC; CDR3aa: CASSWPGNEQYF
j_gene: TRBJ1-2; d_gene: TRBD1; abundance: .; v_gene: TRBV5-1; CDR3nt: TGCGCCAGCAGCTTGCAAATAGGGGGCAGTGGCTACACCTTC; CDR3aa: CASSLQIGGSGYTF
j_gene: TRBJ1-5; d_gene: .; abundance: .; v_gene: TRBV19; CDR3nt: TGTGCCAGTAGTATACCCCAGGGGAATCAGCCCCAGCATTTT; CDR3aa: CASSIPQGNQPQHF
j_gene: TRBJ1-1; d_gene: .; abundance: .; v_gene: TRBV30; CDR3nt: TGTGCCTGGGCCCGGGGTGTGACGACTGAAGCTTTCTTT; CDR3aa: CAWARGVTTEAFF
j_gene: TRBJ1-5; d_gene: TRBD1; abundance: .; v_gene: TRBV30; CDR3nt: TGTGCCTGGACAGGGGGCCGGGGTCAGCCCCAGCATTTT; CDR3aa: CAWTGGRGQPQHF
j_gene: TRBJ1-1; d_gene: TRBD1; abundance: .; v_gene: TRBV28; CDR3nt: TGTGCCAGCAGTCGGGACAGGGTTACTGAAGCTTTCTTT; CDR3aa: CASSRDRVTEAFF
j_gene: TRBJ2-7; d_gene: .; abundance: .; v_gene: TRBV6-5; CDR3nt: TGTGCCAGCACCAGCGGGGGGACAGGGGTCTACGAGCAGTACTTC; CDR3aa: CASTSGGTGVYEQYF
j_gene: TRBJ1-6; d_gene: TRBD1; abundance: .; v_gene: TRBV28; CDR3nt: TGTGCCAGCAGTGGACAGGGCTCACCCCTCCACTTT; CDR3aa: CASSGQGSPLHF
j_gene: TRBJ1-6; d_gene: .; abundance: .; v_gene: TRBV5-6; CDR3nt: TGTGCCAGCAGCTCGACAGGACGTAATTCACCCCTCCACTTT; CDR3aa: CASSSTGRNSPLHF
j_gene: TRBJ2-3; d_gene: .; abundance: .; v_gene: TRBV25-1; CDR3nt: TGTGCCAGCAGCAAGTCAGTAGGGGTGTTTACAGATACGCAGTATTTT; CDR3aa: CASSKSVGVFTDTQYF
j_gene: TRBJ2-7; d_gene: TRBD1; abundance: .; v_gene: TRBV19; CDR3nt: TGTGCCAGTAATTCCGGGACAGGGGAGCTCTACGAGCAGTACTTC; CDR3aa: CASNSGTGELYEQYF
j_gene: TRBJ2-1; d_gene: .; abundance: .; v_gene: TRBV28; CDR3nt: TGTGCCAGCAGTTTTGGGACACTTTACAATGAGCAGTTCTTC; CDR3aa: CASSFGTLYNEQFF
j_gene: TRBJ1-5; d_gene: .; abundance: .; v_gene: TRBV19; CDR3nt: TGTGCCAGTAGTATAGCTTTCAGGTCCTCTAGCAATCAGCCCCAGCATTTT; CDR3aa: CASSIAFRSSSNQPQHF
j_gene: TRBJ2-2; d_gene: TRBD2; abundance: few; v_gene: TRBV24-1; CDR3nt: TGTGCCACCAGTGATTCTTCCGGGAGGGTGAACGGGGAGCTGTTTTTT; CDR3aa: CATSDSSGRVNGELFF